These 12 T cell receptor beta chains share one sample of origin, sequenced in a study of identifying expanded T cells in peripheral blood. Only in-frame clones appear in the TCRdb table, and some are missing; sequencing was by immunoSEQ multiplex PCR. This table has around 120,000 clones, roughly 80% appearing once. The specimen was blood. The receptor source for this set is a person aged 18-70 years in good health.

J is TRBJ1-1 and V is TRBV7-9; D gene unclear. The CDR3 is 13 amino acids. Germline values: CDR1 SEHNR, CDR2 FQNEAQ (reference sequence). Trimming removed 7 bases at V and 5 bases at J, with 14 bases between. The CDR3 loop is CASNKGSRTEAFF. The CDR3 region has the DNA TGTGCCAGCAACAAGGGTTCTCGAACTGAAGCTTTCTTT.

The gene calls are TRBV9 and TRBJ2-6, with 10 bases that match TRBD1. V was clipped by 7 bases and J by 3 bases; unmatched bases: 7. Germline values: CDR1 SGDLS, CDR2 YYNGEE. The CDR3 sequence is 16 residues long. CDR3 residues: CASATGGVFGANVLTF. In DNA, the CDR3 is TGTGCCAGCGCGACAGGGGGCGTCTTTGGGGCCAACGTCCTGACTTTC.

This clone showed up many times. J is TRBJ2-7 and V is TRBV6-1; 13 bases fit TRBD2. The V and J ends lost 4 bases and 3 bases, in that order; junction bases with no gene match: 6. Germline V gene data show CDR1 as MNHNS and CDR2 as SASEGT. CDR3 length equals 16 residues. CDR3 region: CASSATSGGDLYEQYF. The CDR3 DNA reads TGTGCCAGCAGTGCTACTAGCGGGGGGGACCTCTACGAGCAGTACTTC.

This rearrangement joins TRBV4-1 to TRBJ1-6; D uncertain. Germline V gene lookup returns CDR1 MGHRA and CDR2 YSYEKL. CDR3 length equals 18 residues. The V end was cut by 0 bases, the J end by 3 bases, with 15 bases between. The CDR3: CASSQDFRPSFYNSPLHF. CDR3 nucleotides: TGCGCCAGCAGCCAAGACTTCAGGCCCAGCTTCTATAATTCACCCCTCCACTTT.

This clone was counted a single time. This chain connects TRBV7-6 to TRBJ2-5; D ambiguous. The V and J ends lost 5 bases and 4 bases respectively, with 11 bases between them. The V gene's germline CDR1 is SGHVS and CDR2 FNYEAQ. CDR3 length: 13 residues. The CDR3 protein is CASSRRYSETQYF. CDR3 nucleotides: TGTGCCAGCAGCCGTAGGTATTCAGAGACCCAGTACTTC. Full variable domain (rest looked up from reference TRBV7-6 and TRBJ2-5): GAGVSQSPRYKVTKRGQDVALRCDPISGHVSLYWYRQALGQGPEFLTYFNYEAQQDKSGLPNDRFSAERPEGSISTLTIQRTEQRDSAMYRCASSRRYSETQYFGPGTRLLVL.

This chain connects TRBV2 to TRBJ2-3; D may be TRBD1 or TRBD2 (5 bases each). Trimming stripped 6 bases from V and 8 bases from J, with 18 bases between. This CDR3 is built from 14 residues. CDR1 and CDR2 (germline): SNHLY, FYNNEI. Here the CDR3 reads CASSRDPEVATQYF. The CDR3 coding sequence is TGTGCCAGCAGCCGGGACCCTGAGGTCGCTACGCAGTATTTT. Using reference TRBV2 and TRBJ2-3 for the parts outside the CDR3, the full variable domain is EPEVTQTPSHQVTQMGQEVILRCVPISNHLYFYWYRQILGQKVEFLVSFYNNEISEKSEIFDDQFSVERPDGSNFTLKIRSTKLEDSAMYFCASSRDPEVATQYFGPGTRLTVL.

CDR3: CAISEPTGQSTNQPQHF. The CDR3 DNA is TGTGCCATCAGTGAGCCTACGGGACAGTCTACCAATCAGCCCCAGCATTTT. The chain combines TRBV10-3 with TRBJ1-5, with 7 bases lining up with TRBD1. V shed 2 bases and J 3 bases; nucleotides not matched to a gene: 10. In germline, CDR1 is ENHRY, CDR2 SYGVKD. The CDR3 runs 17 residues.

The rearrangement links TRBV5-1 to TRBJ2-1, with 7 bases fitting TRBD1. Germline CDR1 SGHRS, CDR2 YFSETQ. The V gene end was trimmed by 6 bases and the J gene end by 3 bases; junction bases not matched to a gene: 12. The CDR3 is 16 amino acids. The CDR3 DNA sequence: TGCGCCAGCAAGAAAAACACCGGGACAGACTACAATGAGCAGTTCTTC. Amino acids: CASKKNTGTDYNEQFF.

The chain carries TRBV11-2 and TRBJ1-2, with TRBD1 as a possible D gene (5 bases). Trimming took off 5 bases at V and 3 bases at J, with 13 bases between the two ends. The CDR3 contains 14 residues. From germline, CDR1 is SGHAT and CDR2 FQNNGV. The CDR3 sequence: CASSPSLGDYGYTF. The DNA for the CDR3 is TGTGCCAGCAGCCCCTCTTTGGGGGACTATGGCTACACCTTC.

A single count supports this clone. The chain has TRBV5-1 and TRBJ2-4; 10 nucleotides line up with TRBD1. Germline loops: CDR1 SGHRS, CDR2 YFSETQ. Losses at the gene ends were 4 bases for V and 4 bases for J; bases not matched to a gene: 14. The CDR3 is 18 residues long. The CDR3 sequence: CASSPLNRDRGQKNIQYF. The CDR3, as DNA: TGCGCCAGCAGCCCGCTCAACCGGGACAGGGGACAAAAAAACATTCAGTACTTC.

V is TRBV6-5 and J is TRBJ1-2; D gene ambiguous. CDR3 size: 15 residues. The germline V gene has CDR1 MNHEY and CDR2 SVGAGI. V dropped 0 bases and J dropped 1 base, with 9 bases sitting between them. The CDR3 sequence is CASSYSELDNYGYTF. CDR3 DNA: TGTGCCAGCAGTTACTCCGAACTGGATAACTATGGCTACACCTTC.

The chain recombines TRBV2 with TRBJ2-5, with D tentatively TRBD1 (5 bases). The DNA end lines up better with TRBJ2-7; the J call may be wrong. This CDR3 has 12 amino acids. Germline V CDR1 and CDR2: SNHLY, FYNNEI. CDR3: CASSVDTYEQYF. The DNA for the CDR3 is TGTGCCAGCAGTGTGGACACCTACGAGCAGTACTTC.